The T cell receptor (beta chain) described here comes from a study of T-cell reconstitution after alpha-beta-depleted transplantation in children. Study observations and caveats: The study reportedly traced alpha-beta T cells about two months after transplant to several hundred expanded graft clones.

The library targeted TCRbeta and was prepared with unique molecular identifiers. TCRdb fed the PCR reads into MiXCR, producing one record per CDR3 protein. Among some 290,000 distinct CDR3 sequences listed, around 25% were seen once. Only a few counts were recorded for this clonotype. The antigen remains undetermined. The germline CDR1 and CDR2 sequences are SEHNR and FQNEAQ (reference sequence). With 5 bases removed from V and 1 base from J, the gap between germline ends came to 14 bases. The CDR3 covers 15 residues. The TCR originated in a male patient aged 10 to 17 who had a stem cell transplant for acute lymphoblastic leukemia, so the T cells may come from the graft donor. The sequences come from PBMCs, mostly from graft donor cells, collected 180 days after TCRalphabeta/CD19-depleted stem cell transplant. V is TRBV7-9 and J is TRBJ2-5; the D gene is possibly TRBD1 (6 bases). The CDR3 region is CASSVLGGIQETQYF. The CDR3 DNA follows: TGTGCCAGCAGCGTACTTGGGGGCATCCAAGAGACCCAGTACTTC. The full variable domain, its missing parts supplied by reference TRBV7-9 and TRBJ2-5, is DTGVSQNPRHKITKRGQNVTFRCDPISEHNRLYWYRQTLGQGPEFLTYFQNEAQLEKSRLLSDRFSAERPKGSFSTLEIQRTEQGDSAMYLCASSVLGGIQETQYFGPGTRLLVL.